This T cell receptor beta chain appears in the sequencing data of a study of PD-L1 blockade in urothelial cancer. Study details: From about 2014, patients received atezolizumab, given as 1,200 mg intravenously every 3 weeks. Earlier, patients had received 0 to 3 chemotherapy regimens. Treatment start was followed by blood analysis at 3 weeks (second dose) and again at 6 weeks.

This CDR3 is built from 16 residues. Per germline, CDR1 LNHNV and CDR2 YYDKDF (reference sequence). Losses at the gene ends were 0 bases for V and 8 bases for J; bases not matched to a gene: 4. Time point reported: pretreatment peripheral blood. A spike-in of synthetic TCR analog templates was added to each PCR. Profiling relied on immunoSEQ multiplex PCR, and the TCRdb table lists in-frame clones only, not all of them. Of tens of thousands of clones in the sample, roughly 79% were seen once. The gene calls are TRBV15 and TRBJ1-6; 10 positions agree with TRBD1. The source of this sequence is a man in his 70s with urothelial cancer. The sequenced sample was PBMCs, obtained around atezolizumab (anti-PD-L1) treatment. The CDR3 coding sequence is TGTGCCACCAGCAGAGATAGGGACAGGGGATATTCACCCCTCCACTTT. Its translation: CATSRDRDRGYSPLHF.